The next 12 T cell receptor beta chains were all read from a single sample in a study of cytomegalovirus exposure and HLA in healthy donors. PCR involved 60 Vbeta and 13 Jbeta primers. Repertoires were generated with immunoSEQ multiplex PCR, while TCRdb's copy carries only in-frame clones and drops some. The sample has fewer than 150,000 clones; approximately 80% are singletons. Sequencing was carried out using PBMCs. Receptors were obtained from a woman aged 40 to 50 in good health and CMV-seropositive.

The genes are TRBV18 and TRBJ2-7; 9 bases align to TRBD1. This CDR3 has 15 amino acids. Germline CDR1 is KGHSH and CDR2 is LQKENI. Trimming removed 3 bases from V and 4 bases from J; junction bases left unmatched: 7. The CDR3 reads CASSPSRDRVYEQYF. CDR3 DNA sequence: TGTGCCAGCTCACCGAGCCGGGACAGGGTGTACGAGCAGTACTTC. Supplemented by reference TRBV18 and TRBJ2-7, the full variable domain reads NAGVMQNPRHLVRRRGQEARLRCSPMKGHSHVYWYRQLPEEGLKFMVYLQKENIIDESGMPKERFSAEFPKEGPSILRIQQVVRGDSAAYFCASSPSRDRVYEQYFGPGTRLTVT.

A few counts support this clone. CDR3 loop: CASSPRAGGSYNEQFF. The DNA of the CDR3 is TGTGCCAGTAGTCCCCGAGCGGGAGGTTCCTACAATGAGCAGTTCTTC. The V gene is TRBV19, the J gene TRBJ2-1; 9 bases fit TRBD2. This CDR3 is 16 amino acids long. Germline trimming cut 5 bases from V and 1 base from J; bases unmatched to any gene: 6. CDR1 and CDR2 (germline): LNHDA, SQIVND (reference sequence). The full variable domain, its missing parts supplied by reference TRBV19 and TRBJ2-1, is DGGITQSPKYLFRKEGQNVTLSCEQNLNHDAMYWYRQDPGQGLRLIYYSQIVNDFQKGDIAEGYSVSREKKESFPLTVTSAQKNPTAFYLCASSPRAGGSYNEQFFGPGTRLTVL.

The chain employs TRBV11-3 and TRBJ2-1; 7 bases line up with TRBD1. Germline loops: CDR1 SGHNT, CDR2 YENEEA. CDR3 length: 15 amino acids. After removal of 6 bases from V and 0 bases from J, the junction contained 5 bases not matched to a gene. The CDR3 loop reads CASRPRQGSYNEQFF. In DNA form, the CDR3 reads TGTGCCAGCAGACCTAGACAGGGCTCCTACAATGAGCAGTTCTTC.

This chain connects TRBV29-1 to TRBJ2-6; possible D gene TRBD1, 6 bases. The germline V gene has CDR1 SQVTM and CDR2 ANQGSEA. The ends were cut back, 1 base at V and 0 bases at J, with 10 bases in the middle. The CDR3 covers 16 residues. The CDR3 reads CSVEVHRDSGANVLTF. The CDR3 DNA reads TGCAGCGTTGAAGTTCACAGGGACTCTGGGGCCAACGTCCTGACTTTC.

The chain couples TRBV19 to TRBJ2-2; D is uncertain. V dropped 5 bases and J dropped 1 base, with 20 bases sitting between them. CDR1 is LNHDA, CDR2 SQIVND, per germline (reference sequence). This CDR3 comprises 18 residues. The CDR3, as DNA: TGTGCCAGTAGTCTCGCCCCGACGGTCCCGGGGAACACCGGGGAGCTGTTTTTT. It is translated as CASSLAPTVPGNTGELFF.

This sequence joins TRBV2 and TRBJ1-4, with 7 positions matching TRBD1. Trimming at V came to 10 bases and at J to 5 bases, leaving 4 bases not matched to a gene. The CDR3 has 12 amino acids. Per the germline V gene, CDR1 is SNHLY and CDR2 is FYNNEI. The DNA of the CDR3 is TGTGCCACCTGGGGACAGAATGAAAAACTGTTTTTT. Its protein is CATWGQNEKLFF.

CDR3 bases: TGTGCCAGCAGCCGATTAGCGGGCGCCTACTACAATGAGCAGTTCTTC. It translates to CASSRLAGAYYNEQFF. The chain has TRBV7-6 and TRBJ2-1; 7 bases align to TRBD2. The V gene's germline CDR1 is SGHVS and CDR2 FNYEAQ. The CDR3 has 16 residues. With V trimmed by 5 bases and J by 3 bases, 10 bases remained unmatched.

This clone was recorded a few times. The junction shows a germline mismatch at one end, possibly a read error. The chain combines TRBV7-7 with TRBJ2-3; D not certain. Germline CDR1 is SSHAT and CDR2 is FNYEAQ (reference sequence). The CDR3 covers 14 residues. The CDR3 coding sequence is TGTGCTAGCAGCTTAGATTGGCGCACAGATACGCAGTATTTT. Protein product: CASSLDWRTDTQYF.

The chain carries TRBV13 and TRBJ2-5; 8 bases match TRBD2. Germline V gene lookup returns CDR1 PRHDT and CDR2 FYEKMQ (reference sequence). V was pared by 5 bases and J by 8 bases, with 13 bases of the junction left unmatched. The CDR3 has 15 residues. CDR3 amino acids: CASSRLSRGGSTQYF. DNA of the CDR3: TGTGCCAGCAGCCGTTTAAGCCGGGGGGGGAGCACCCAGTACTTC.

The CDR3: CSASPGEKLFF. CDR3 in DNA: TGCAGTGCTAGCCCGGGTGAAAAACTGTTTTTT. The chain links TRBV20-1 to TRBJ1-4; no firm D call. V was cut by 3 bases and J by 7 bases, with 6 bases left in between. This CDR3 is built from 11 residues. The V gene's germline CDR1 is DFQATT and CDR2 SNEGSKA (reference sequence).

This clone was detected only once. The chain links TRBV18 to TRBJ1-3; TRBD1 is a possible D gene (5 bases). V was pared by 1 base and J by 0 bases, with 10 bases between. The CDR3 length is 16 residues. Germline values: CDR1 KGHSH, CDR2 LQKENI. CDR3: CASSPRKGDSGNTIYF. The CDR3, as DNA: TGTGCCAGCTCACCACGGAAAGGGGACTCTGGAAACACCATATATTTT.

The chain links TRBV5-1 to TRBJ2-5, with D tentatively TRBD2 (6 bases). V lost 2 bases and J lost 3, with 11 bases in between. CDR1 and CDR2 from the germline V gene are SGHRS and YFSETQ. The CDR3 totals 14 residues. The CDR3 protein is CASSLGGNKETQYF. In DNA form, the CDR3 reads TGCGCCAGCAGCTTAGGCGGGAATAAAGAGACCCAGTACTTC.